Reported below is one T cell receptor beta chain. The CDR3 has 17 residues. Germline CDR1 reads KGHSH; CDR2 reads LQKENI. V trimming: 0 bases; J trimming: 5 bases; junction bases outside the gene matches: 9. The source of the sample is a study of blood T cell repertoires in COVID-19. Study overall: The United States, Italy and Spain supplied acute and convalescent COVID-19 samples. From T cells, B-cell-depleted T cells, or PBMCs came the material, which was cDNA or gDNA.

Authors' data handling: Amplification of reference gene primers was used by the study to estimate nucleated cell counts. The protocol was immunoSEQ multiplex PCR, while the TCRdb copy is restricted to in-frame clones and leaves out a portion. D and trimming were read from the DNA, whereas the V and J calls and clone size are those reported in that table. The sample contains about 84,000 clones, around four fifths of which appear only once. This chain links TRBV18 with TRBJ1-1, with 10 bases that match TRBD1. The receptor was isolated from a man at least 80 years old with active or convalescent COVID-19. Sequencing input: peripheral blood. The CDR3 DNA sequence: TGTGCCAGCTCACCACCGGGACAGGGGAGTCGGGGAACTGAAGCTTTCTTT. Protein product: CASSPPGQGSRGTEAFF.